The 21 T cell receptor beta chains in this list originate from one sample, sequenced in a study of spatial heterogeneity in lung cancer. Time point meaning: sample taken at primary tumor resection. TCRdb re-called the 5' RACE reads with MiXCR, one entry per CDR3 protein. The sample yields 40,000 to 45,000 distinct CDR3 sequences, roughly 15% seen once. This specimen consisted of PBMCs, obtained at surgery. The receptors here all came from a male donor with early-stage non-small cell lung cancer.

This clonotype was counted only a few times. V and J are TRBV10-3 and TRBJ1-2, with D perhaps matching TRBD1 (5 bases). The length of the CDR3 is 15 residues. V lost 4 bases and J 0 bases, leaving 12 bases between the germline ends. Germline V CDR1 and CDR2: ENHRY, SYGVKD. The DNA of the CDR3 is TGTGCCATCAGTGTGGCTCAGGGCACTAACTATGGCTACACCTTC. This codes for CAISVAQGTNYGYTF.

This clonotype was seen more than once but under ten times. This chain links TRBV4-2 with TRBJ1-4, with D unresolved. The V gene lost 5 bases and the J gene lost 7 bases, with 14 bases spanning the gap. The germline CDR1 and CDR2 sequences are LGHNA and YNFKEQ. The CDR3 length is 14 residues. The CDR3 spells CASSNQDLAEKLFF. The CDR3 nucleotides read TGTGCCAGCAGCAATCAGGACTTGGCTGAAAAACTGTTTTTT.

This clonotype was detected ten times or more. The J gene is TRBJ1-6, the V gene TRBV5-1; D remains ambiguous. The V and J ends lost 0 bases and 8 bases respectively, with 12 bases between them. This CDR3 is built from 15 residues. Per germline, CDR1 SGHRS and CDR2 YFSETQ. In nucleotides, the CDR3 is TGCGCCAGCAGCTTGGCTCAGAGAGAAGATTCACCCCTCCACTTT. As protein: CASSLAQREDSPLHF.

The gene calls are TRBV20-1 and TRBJ1-5; weak D call: TRBD1 (5 bases). Germline V gene data show CDR1 as DFQATT and CDR2 as SNEGSKA (reference sequence). V lost 4 bases, J lost 5 bases, and 15 bases lay in between. CDR3 length equals 14 residues. CDR3 bases: TGCAGTGCTAAAGGGGTGGGCCTCGATCAGCCCCAGCATTTT. Encoded protein: CSAKGVGLDQPQHF.

In its sample, this clonotype was seen many times. The chain uses TRBV13 and TRBJ2-7; possibly TRBD2 for D (5 bases). CDR1 and CDR2 (germline): PRHDT, FYEKMQ (reference sequence). The CDR3 consists of 17 residues. With 5 bases removed from V and 0 bases from J, the gap between germline ends came to 20 bases. CDR3 residues: CASSPPGGRRSSYEQYF. In DNA form, the CDR3 reads TGTGCCAGCAGCCCCCCGGGCGGCCGGAGGAGCTCCTACGAGCAGTACTTC.

V gene TRBV7-8 combines with J gene TRBJ1-6; D might be TRBD1 (6 bases). CDR3 length: 18 residues. The V gene's germline CDR1 is SGHVS and CDR2 FQNEAQ. Trimming took off 2 bases at V and 9 bases at J, with 23 bases between the two ends. The CDR3, as DNA: TGTGCCAGCAGCTTACTGGCGGACAGTCCGGTGACTAGTTCACCCCTCCACTTT. This sequence encodes CASSLLADSPVTSSPLHF.

This chain connects TRBV20-1 to TRBJ1-1; the D gene is possibly TRBD1 (5 bases). CDR1 is DFQATT and CDR2 is SNEGSKA in the germline V gene (reference sequence). Between the trimmed V and J ends, which lost 6 bases and 1 base, there was a span of 18 bases. The length of the CDR3 is 15 residues. DNA for the CDR3: TGCAGTGCACGCAGTGGGGGAAGAGGGAACACTGAAGCTTTCTTT. Protein sequence: CSARSGGRGNTEAFF.

The V and J genes are TRBV10-3 and TRBJ2-1, with D perhaps given as TRBD1 or TRBD2 (6 bases each). Germline V gives CDR1 ENHRY, CDR2 SYGVKD. V was cut by 2 bases and J by 8 bases, with 13 bases left in between. The CDR3 covers 14 residues. CDR3 DNA: TGTGCCATCAGTGAGACTTCCGGGGGCGATGAGCAGTTCTTC. This encodes CAISETSGGDEQFF.

This clonotype was seen a few times. This rearrangement joins TRBV7-3 to TRBJ2-1; no clear D gene. CDR3 length equals 16 residues. Per germline, CDR1 SGHTA and CDR2 FQGTGA. The V end was cut by 2 bases, the J end by 0 bases, with 11 bases between. The chain's CDR3 is CASSLLSESSYNEQFF. The CDR3 bases are TGTGCCAGCAGCTTACTTTCGGAGAGCTCCTACAATGAGCAGTTCTTC.

This clonotype was found a few times. The V and J genes are TRBV5-1 and TRBJ2-5; no clear D. The CDR3 covers 13 residues. Germline lookup yields CDR1 SGHRS and CDR2 YFSETQ. V lost 0 bases and J lost 1, with 4 bases in between. CDR3 protein: CASSLVSQETQYF. For the CDR3, the DNA is TGCGCCAGCAGCTTGGTGTCCCAAGAGACCCAGTACTTC.

This clonotype was found many times. The V and J genes are TRBV29-1 and TRBJ1-1; tentative D call: TRBD1 (5 bases). The CDR3 length is 12 residues. The V end was cut by 7 bases, the J end by 2 bases, with 11 bases between. From germline, CDR1 is SQVTM and CDR2 ANQGSEA. This CDR3 reads CSAGWGNTEAFF. CDR3 DNA sequence: TGCAGCGCTGGTTGGGGCAACACTGAAGCTTTCTTT.

This clonotype has more than one count but fewer than ten. This chain links TRBV28 with TRBJ2-3; TRBD2 is a possible D gene (5 bases). This CDR3 has 13 amino acids. Trimming cost V 2 bases and J 6 bases, with 9 bases left between them. The germline gives CDR1 MDHEN, CDR2 SYDVKM. The CDR3 reads CASSLPSYDTQYF. The CDR3 nucleotides read TGTGCCAGCAGTTTACCTAGCTACGATACGCAGTATTTT.

This clonotype was seen at least ten times. V and J are TRBV7-2 and TRBJ2-1; no firm D call. The CDR3 is 16 residues long. Trimming stripped 0 bases from V and 12 bases from J, with 21 bases between. Germline CDR1 is SGHTA and CDR2 is FQGNSA. CDR3 DNA: TGTGCCAGCAGCTTAGCGGCGCCTACCGAACCCCTCGGGCAGTTCTTC. Amino acid sequence: CASSLAAPTEPLGQFF.

The V gene is TRBV15, the J gene TRBJ1-1, with D perhaps TRBD1 (5 bases). The CDR3 has 13 residues. Germline assignment: CDR1 LNHNV and CDR2 YYDKDF (reference sequence). V gave up 1 base and J gave up 7 bases, with 10 bases separating them. CDR3 coding DNA: TGTGCCACCAGCAGAGGAGGGGCTGTTGAAGCTTTCTTT. This gives the protein CATSRGGAVEAFF.

Many counts were recorded for this clonotype. V and J are TRBV5-1 and TRBJ2-7; either TRBD1 or TRBD2 may fit D (5 bases each). Looked up from germline, CDR1 is SGHRS and CDR2 is YFSETQ. The germline V and J ends were trimmed by 3 bases and 7 bases, with 14 bases remaining between them. The length of the CDR3 is 13 residues. The CDR3 coding sequence is TGCGCCAGCAGCTGGGACGACGGTATGGAGCAGTACTTC. It codes for CASSWDDGMEQYF.

V and J are TRBV6-5 and TRBJ1-1; maybe TRBD1 (5 bases). CDR1 is MNHEY, CDR2 SVGAGI, per germline. The CDR3 is 14 residues long. V was clipped by 6 bases and J by 0 bases, with 11 bases between them. The CDR3 region is CASSRDGMNTEAFF. Here the CDR3 DNA reads TGTGCCAGCAGCCGGGACGGCATGAACACTGAAGCTTTCTTT.

This clonotype has a handful of counts. This chain links TRBV20-1 with TRBJ2-7; 8 nucleotides align to TRBD1. CDR3 length equals 11 residues. Germline V gene data show CDR1 as DFQATT and CDR2 as SNEGSKA (reference sequence). The trim removed 7 bases at V and 2 bases at J, leaving 1 base unmatched. The CDR3, as DNA: TGCAGTGGACAGGGGACCTACGAGCAGTACTTC. Its translation is CSGQGTYEQYF.

This clonotype was detected a few times. The rearrangement joins TRBV5-1 to TRBJ2-3; possibly TRBD1 or TRBD2 for D (5 bases each). CDR1 SGHRS and CDR2 YFSETQ come from the germline V gene. This CDR3 spans 16 amino acids. V lost 0 bases to trimming and J lost 0 bases, with 11 bases between them. The CDR3 sequence is CASSLEGRPSTDTQYF. In DNA form, the CDR3 reads TGCGCCAGCAGCTTGGAGGGGAGACCTAGCACAGATACGCAGTATTTT.

This clonotype was counted between two and nine times. The gene calls are TRBV9 and TRBJ2-1, with 8 nucleotides matching TRBD2. Germline V gene data show CDR1 as SGDLS and CDR2 as YYNGEE. V shed 6 bases and J 1 base; nucleotides not matched to a gene: 9. The CDR3 runs 16 residues. The CDR3 DNA is TGTGCCAGCAACGGGGGCGGGAGGCTGTCCTACAATGAGCAGTTCTTC. It codes for CASNGGGRLSYNEQFF.

This clonotype was found many times. The rearrangement uses TRBV29-1 and TRBJ1-1; D is perhaps TRBD1 (6 bases). Deletions cut 6 bases from V and 8 bases from J, with 19 bases between. CDR1 is SQVTM and CDR2 is ANQGSEA in the germline V gene. The CDR3 runs 13 residues. CDR3 loop: CSVARDTRTEAFF. The CDR3 DNA reads TGCAGCGTGGCTCGGGACACCCGAACGGAAGCTTTCTTT.

This clonotype was counted between two and nine times. The V gene is TRBV6-5, the J gene TRBJ1-6; D call uncertain. Trimming took 5 bases from V and 9 from J, leaving 8 bases between them. CDR1 is MNHEY, CDR2 SVGAGI, per germline. This CDR3 is 12 amino acids long. The CDR3 sequence is CASSTQSSPLHF. CDR3 bases: TGTGCCAGCAGTACGCAGAGTTCACCCCTCCACTTT.